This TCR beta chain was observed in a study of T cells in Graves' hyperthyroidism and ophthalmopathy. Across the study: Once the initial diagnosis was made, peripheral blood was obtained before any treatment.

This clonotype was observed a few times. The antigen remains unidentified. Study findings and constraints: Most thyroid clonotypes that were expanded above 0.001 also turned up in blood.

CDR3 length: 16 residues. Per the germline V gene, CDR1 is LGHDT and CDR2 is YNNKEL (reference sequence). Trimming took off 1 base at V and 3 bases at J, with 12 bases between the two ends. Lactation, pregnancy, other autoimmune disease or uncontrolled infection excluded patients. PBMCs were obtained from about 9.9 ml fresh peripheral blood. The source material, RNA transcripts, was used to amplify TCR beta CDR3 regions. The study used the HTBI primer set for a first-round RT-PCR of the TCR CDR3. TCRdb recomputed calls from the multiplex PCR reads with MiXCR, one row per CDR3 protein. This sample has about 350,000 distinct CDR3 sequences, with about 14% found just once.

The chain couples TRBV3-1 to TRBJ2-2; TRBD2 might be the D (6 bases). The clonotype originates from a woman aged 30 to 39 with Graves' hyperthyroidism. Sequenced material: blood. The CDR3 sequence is CASSQVPGRYTGELFF. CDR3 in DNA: TGTGCCAGCAGCCAAGTCCCGGGGAGGTACACCGGGGAGCTGTTTTTT.